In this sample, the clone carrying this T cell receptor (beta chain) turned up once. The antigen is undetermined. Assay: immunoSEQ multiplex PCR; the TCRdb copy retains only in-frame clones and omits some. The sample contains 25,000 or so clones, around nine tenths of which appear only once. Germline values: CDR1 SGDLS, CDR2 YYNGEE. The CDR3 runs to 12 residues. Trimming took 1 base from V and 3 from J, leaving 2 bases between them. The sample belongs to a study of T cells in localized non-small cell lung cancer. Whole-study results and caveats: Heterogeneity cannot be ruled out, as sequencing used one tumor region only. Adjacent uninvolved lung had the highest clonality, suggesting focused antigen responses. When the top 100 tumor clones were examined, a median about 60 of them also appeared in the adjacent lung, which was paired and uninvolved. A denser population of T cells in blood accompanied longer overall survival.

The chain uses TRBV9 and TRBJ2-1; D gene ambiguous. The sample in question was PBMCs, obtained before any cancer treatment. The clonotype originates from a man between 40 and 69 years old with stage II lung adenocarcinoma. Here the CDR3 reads CASSVNYNEQFF. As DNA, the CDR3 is TGTGCCAGCAGCGTAAACTACAATGAGCAGTTCTTC. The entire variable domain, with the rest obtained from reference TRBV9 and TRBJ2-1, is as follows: DSGVTQTPKHLITATGQRVTLRCSPRSGDLSVYWYQQSLDQGLQFLIQYYNGEERAKGNILERFSAQQFPDLHSELNLSSLELGDSALYFCASSVNYNEQFFGPGTRLTVL.